Listed below are T cell receptor beta chains from one sample, sequenced in a study of T cells in Graves' hyperthyroidism and ophthalmopathy. Each CDR3 protein is one row after TCRdb ran MiXCR on the multiplex PCR reads. The sample holds 500,000 to 650,000 distinct CDR3 sequences, over 45% seen once. Material for sequencing was peripheral blood or thyroid tissue (not recorded which). These receptors all stem from an adult woman with Graves' disease, either hyperthyroidism or ophthalmopathy (not recorded which). Both conserved end residues are part of each CDR3. The D gene is left open where the match is weak. Some rows mark clone size as missing; the rest say once, few, many or name a class of expanded clone.

cdr3_aa cdr3_nt j_call d_call clone_size v_call
CSVVGGNRADTQYF TGCAGCGTCGTGGGGGGAAATCGGGCAGATACGCAGTATTTT TRBJ2-3 NA few TRBV29-1
CASSEGLANTGELFF TGTGCCAGCTCCGAGGGCCTGGCGAACACCGGGGAGCTGTTTTTT TRBJ2-2 NA NA TRBV7-3
CASSSPSSPGGQYF TGTGCCAGCAGTTCCCCCTCCAGTCCCGGGGGGCAGTACTTC TRBJ2-7 NA NA TRBV7-9
CSVESPPKGAAGMGYEQYF TGCAGCGTTGAGTCCCCCCCGAAGGGTGCAGCGGGAATGGGGTACGAGCAGTACTTC TRBJ2-7 TRBD2 many TRBV29-1
CASSGPGQGHSPLHF TGTGCCAGCAGTGGACCGGGACAGGGCCATTCACCCCTCCACTTT TRBJ1-6 TRBD1 NA TRBV9
CSATPGARVETQYF TGCAGTGCTACCCCGGGGGCGCGTGTAGAGACCCAGTACTTC TRBJ2-5 NA many TRBV20-1
CASCRAGITKAYEQYF TGTGCCAGCTGTCGGGCAGGAATTACGAAAGCCTACGAGCAGTACTTC TRBJ2-7 NA few TRBV28
CASSEVRGRISYEQYF TGTGCCAGCAGTGAAGTACGCGGGAGGATCTCCTACGAGCAGTACTTC TRBJ2-7 TRBD2 few TRBV2
CASSVNPGTGSGYTF TGTGCCAGCAGCGTCAACCCTGGGACAGGGAGCGGCTACACCTTC TRBJ1-2 TRBD1 many TRBV9
CASRPTSGNTGELFF TGCGCCAGTCGGCCAACTAGCGGGAACACCGGGGAGCTGTTTTTT TRBJ2-2 TRBD2 many TRBV5-1
CASSQALRGTKDQETQYF TGTGCCAGCAGCCAAGCGTTGCGGGGTACGAAGGACCAAGAGACCCAGTACTTC TRBJ2-5 NA NA TRBV4-2
CSARDLGTSGNSEAFF TGCAGTGCTAGAGATCTTGGAACCTCGGGAAACTCTGAAGCTTTCTTT TRBJ1-1 NA once TRBV20-1
CASSLLAVEETQYF TGTGCCAGCAGTTTATTGGCTGTAGAAGAGACCCAGTACTTC TRBJ2-5 NA few TRBV7-9
CASSDYLRDGSYEQYF TGTGCCAGCAGTGACTACCTGAGGGACGGATCCTACGAGCAGTACTTC TRBJ2-7 NA NA TRBV6-4
CASSPIGSGYEQYF TGTGCCAGCAGCCCCATTGGCTCTGGCTACGAGCAGTACTTC TRBJ2-7 NA NA TRBV11-2
CSALLAGDNTGELFF TGCAGTGCTTTACTAGCGGGGGACAACACCGGGGAGCTGTTTTTT TRBJ2-2 TRBD2 few TRBV20-1
CASQTWTSGIYEQYF TGTGCCAGCCAAACCTGGACTAGCGGGATTTACGAGCAGTACTTC TRBJ2-7 TRBD2 few TRBV6-5
CASRPRAFEKLFF TGTGCCAGCAGACCCCGGGCTTTTGAAAAACTGTTTTTT TRBJ1-4 NA NA TRBV6-5
CASSGSRRGNQETQYF TGTGCCAGCAGTGGAAGTAGGCGGGGGAACCAAGAGACCCAGTACTTC TRBJ2-5 TRBD2 NA TRBV2
CASSYSRTGGSETQYF TGTGCCAGCAGTTACAGTCGGACAGGGGGCTCTGAGACCCAGTACTTC TRBJ2-5 TRBD1 NA TRBV10-3